This T cell receptor (beta chain) was profiled in a study of T cell responses to AZD1222 COVID-19 vaccine. Sequencing was performed with immunoSEQ multiplex PCR; in TCRdb, only in-frame clones are kept and a portion is missing. The repertoire holds about 260,000 clones, with about 92% as singletons. Study outcomes and limitations: Regions left unmutated in variants are reportedly the target of nearly half of spike-specific TCRs.

CDR3 length: 12 amino acids. Germline V gives CDR1 SNHLY, CDR2 FYNNEI. V lost 4 bases and J lost 5, with 8 bases in between. A word on this clone: Antigen: not known.

The TCR comes from an adult in good health. The chain carries TRBV2 and TRBJ2-5; perhaps D is TRBD1 or TRBD2 (6 bases each). The specimen comprised peripheral blood, sampled on day 0 of AZD1222 vaccination. As DNA, the CDR3 is TGTGCCAGCAGTGGGGGGGCGGAGACCCAGTACTTC. Its translation: CASSGGAETQYF.